A single sample is the source of the 12 T cell receptor beta chains below, sequenced in a study of T cell clusters in autoimmune cytopenias. TRB was amplified by touch-down multiplex PCR, primer pools A and B combined. TCRdb reprocessed the multiplex PCR reads; each CDR3 protein has one entry and no DNA is given. Its table lists thousands of distinct CDR3 sequences. Each sample's input was 200 to 300 ng genomic DNA, some 38,000 genome equivalents. Source material: peripheral blood. The receptors were sampled from a human donor with an autoimmune cytopenia or autoimmune hepatitis (not recorded which).

The chain has TRBV7-9 and TRBJ2-1; absent DNA, TCRdb's TRBD2 call cannot be checked. Germline CDR1 is SEHNR and CDR2 is FQNEAQ (reference sequence). The length of the CDR3 is 20 residues. This chain's CDR3 is CASSTRTSGGALRSYNEQFF.

V usage is TRBV7-9 and J usage is TRBJ2-1; TCRdb returns TRBD1, unconfirmable since there is no DNA. The CDR3 is 14 residues long. CDR1 is SEHNR, CDR2 FQNEAQ, per germline (reference sequence). The CDR3 spells CASSVVVQGDEQFF.

Considering frequency, this clonotype is medium-sized (0.01 to 0.1%). This sequence joins TRBV30 and TRBJ2-5; there is no DNA to check the TCRdb D call of TRBD1. The CDR3 consists of 15 residues. In germline, CDR1 is GTSNPN, CDR2 SVGIG (reference sequence). CDR3 protein: CAWSAQRGGGETQYF.

J is TRBJ1-1 and V is TRBV6-2 or TRBV6-3. The CDR3 runs to 15 residues. Germline CDR1 and CDR2: MNHEY and SVGEGT. The CDR3 region is CASSYRDTEDTEAFF.

The gene calls are TRBV6-2 or TRBV6-3 and TRBJ2-1; TCRdb returns TRBD1, unconfirmable since there is no DNA. This CDR3 has 17 amino acids. Per germline, CDR1 MNHEY and CDR2 SVGEGT. CDR3 loop: CASSYDGGTAPYNEQFF.

This chain connects TRBV6-5 to TRBJ2-5; checking the TCRdb D call of TRBD1 is not possible without DNA. The CDR3 totals 16 residues. The germline gives CDR1 MNHEY, CDR2 SVGAGI. Here the CDR3 reads CASSPRTGGAGETQYF.

CDR3 loop: CATQGQSFGGYTF. The V and J genes are TRBV19 and TRBJ1-2; TCRdb names TRBD1, which stays unverified in the absence of DNA. Germline V lookup: CDR1 LNHDA, CDR2 SQIVND (reference sequence). There are 13 residues in the CDR3.

This clonotype is medium-sized by frequency. The chain couples TRBV6-1 to TRBJ2-7; the TRBD1 assignment by TCRdb is unverifiable without DNA. The CDR3 covers 13 residues. In germline, CDR1 is MNHNS, CDR2 SASEGT. The CDR3 loop reads CASMWTGGYEQYF.

The V gene is TRBV12-3 or TRBV12-4, the J gene TRBJ1-1. The CDR3 has 12 amino acids. CDR3 protein: CASSLIELTAFF.

Considering frequency, this clonotype is medium-sized. The rearrangement joins TRBV7-6 to TRBJ1-6; the D call of TRBD1 rests on TCRdb alone, since no DNA is present to check it. The germline V gene encodes CDR1 SGHVS and CDR2 FNYEAQ. The CDR3 spans 15 residues. The CDR3 protein is CASSLASGANSPLHF.

Considering frequency, this clonotype is medium-sized. The chain has TRBV29-1 and TRBJ2-5; the D call from TCRdb, TRBD1, cannot be confirmed without DNA. This CDR3 region has 16 residues. Germline CDR1 and CDR2: SQVTM and ANQGSEA. The CDR3 protein is CSVNRRNRGRRETQYF.

Frequency places this clonotype as medium-sized (0.01 to 0.1%). The J gene is TRBJ2-1, the V gene TRBV18; TCRdb's D call of TRBD1 is untestable without DNA. CDR1 is KGHSH, CDR2 LQKENI, per germline. The CDR3 extends over 16 amino acids. This chain's CDR3 is CASSPRTGQYYNEQFF.